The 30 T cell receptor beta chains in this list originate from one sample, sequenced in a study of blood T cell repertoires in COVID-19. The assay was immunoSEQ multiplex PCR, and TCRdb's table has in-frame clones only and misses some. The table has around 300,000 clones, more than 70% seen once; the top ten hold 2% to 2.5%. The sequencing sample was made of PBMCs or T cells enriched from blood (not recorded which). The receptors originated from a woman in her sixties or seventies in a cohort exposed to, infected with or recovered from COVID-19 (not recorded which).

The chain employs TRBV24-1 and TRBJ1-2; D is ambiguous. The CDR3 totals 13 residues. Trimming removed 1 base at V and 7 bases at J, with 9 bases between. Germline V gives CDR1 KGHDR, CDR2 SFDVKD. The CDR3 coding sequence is TGTGCCACCAGTGATTTACGGGTCGGTGGCTACACCTTC. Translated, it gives CATSDLRVGGYTF.

CDR3: CASRTSGVPQETQYF. Here the CDR3 DNA reads TGTGCCAGCAGGACTAGCGGAGTACCACAAGAGACCCAGTACTTC. The V gene is TRBV2, the J gene TRBJ2-5; 9 bases are shared with TRBD2. Losses at the gene ends were 6 bases for V and 2 bases for J; bases not matched to a gene: 7. This CDR3 region has 15 residues. Germline-derived CDR1 and CDR2 are SNHLY and FYNNEI.

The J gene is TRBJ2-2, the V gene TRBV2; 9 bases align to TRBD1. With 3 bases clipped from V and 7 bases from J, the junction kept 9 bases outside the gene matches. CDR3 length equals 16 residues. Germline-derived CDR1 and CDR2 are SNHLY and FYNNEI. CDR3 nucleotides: TGTGCCAGCAGTGAGGCACAGGGGGCGAAGGGCGGGGAGCTGTTTTTT. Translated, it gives CASSEAQGAKGGELFF.

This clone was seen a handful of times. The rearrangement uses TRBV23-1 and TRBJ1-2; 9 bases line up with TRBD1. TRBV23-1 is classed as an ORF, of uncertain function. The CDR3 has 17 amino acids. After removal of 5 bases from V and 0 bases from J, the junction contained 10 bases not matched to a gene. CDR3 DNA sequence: TGCGCCAGCAGTAAGACCGGGACAGGGATAGCTAACTATGGCTACACCTTC. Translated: CASSKTGTGIANYGYTF.

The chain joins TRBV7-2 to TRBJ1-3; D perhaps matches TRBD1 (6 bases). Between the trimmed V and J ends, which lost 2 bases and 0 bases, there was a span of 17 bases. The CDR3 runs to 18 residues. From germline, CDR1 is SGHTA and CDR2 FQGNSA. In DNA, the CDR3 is TGTGCCAGCAGCTTAAGGGGGACCACGCAGTCCTCTGGAAACACCATATATTTT. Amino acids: CASSLRGTTQSSGNTIYF. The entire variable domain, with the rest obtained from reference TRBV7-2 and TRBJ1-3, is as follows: GAGVSQSPSNKVTEKGKDVELRCDPISGHTALYWYRQSLGQGLEFLIYFQGNSAPDKSGLPSDRFSAERTGGSVSTLTIQRTQQEDSAVYLCASSLRGTTQSSGNTIYFGEGSWLTVV.

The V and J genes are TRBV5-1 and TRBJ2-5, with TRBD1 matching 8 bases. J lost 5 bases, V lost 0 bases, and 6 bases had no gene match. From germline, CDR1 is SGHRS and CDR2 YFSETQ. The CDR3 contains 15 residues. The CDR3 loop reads CASSLVPGGGETQYF. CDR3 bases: TGCGCCAGCAGCTTGGTCCCAGGGGGCGGGGAGACCCAGTACTTC.

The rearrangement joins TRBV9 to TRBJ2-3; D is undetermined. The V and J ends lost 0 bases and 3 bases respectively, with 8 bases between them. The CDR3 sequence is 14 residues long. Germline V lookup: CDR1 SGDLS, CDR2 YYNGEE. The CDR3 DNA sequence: TGTGCCAGCAGCGTAGCCCCTCTTACAGATACGCAGTATTTT. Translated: CASSVAPLTDTQYF.

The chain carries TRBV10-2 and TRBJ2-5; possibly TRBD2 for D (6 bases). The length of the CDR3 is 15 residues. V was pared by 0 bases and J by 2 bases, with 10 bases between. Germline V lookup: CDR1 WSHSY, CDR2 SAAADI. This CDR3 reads CASSESGLNQETQYF. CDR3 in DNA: TGCGCCAGCAGTGAGTCGGGACTGAATCAAGAGACCCAGTACTTC.

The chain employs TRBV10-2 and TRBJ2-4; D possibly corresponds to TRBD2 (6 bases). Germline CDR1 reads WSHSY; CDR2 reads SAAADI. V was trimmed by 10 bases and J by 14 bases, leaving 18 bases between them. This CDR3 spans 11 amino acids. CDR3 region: CATLSSGVEYF. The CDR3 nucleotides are TGCGCCACCCTGTCTTCGGGGGTAGAGTACTTC.

The CDR3 is CASSFLQAGVRSYEQYF. In nucleotides, the CDR3 is TGTGCCAGCAGCTTTCTCCAGGCGGGAGTAAGGTCCTACGAGCAGTACTTC. J is TRBJ2-7 and V is TRBV11-2, with 7 bases fitting TRBD2. This CDR3 has 17 amino acids. The germline V gene encodes CDR1 SGHAT and CDR2 FQNNGV. J gave up 1 base and V 3 bases, and 12 bases lay outside the gene matches.

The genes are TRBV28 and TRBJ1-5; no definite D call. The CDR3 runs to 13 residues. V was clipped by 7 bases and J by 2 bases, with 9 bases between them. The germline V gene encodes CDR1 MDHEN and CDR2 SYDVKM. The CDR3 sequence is CASTVQGNQPQHF. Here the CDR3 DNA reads TGTGCCAGCACTGTCCAGGGCAATCAGCCCCAGCATTTT. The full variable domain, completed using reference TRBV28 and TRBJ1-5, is DVKVTQSSRYLVKRTGEKVFLECVQDMDHENMFWYRQDPGLGLRLIYFSYDVKMKEKGDIPEGYSVSREKKERFSLILESASTNQTSMYLCASTVQGNQPQHFGDGTRLSIL.

DNA for the CDR3: TGCGCCAGCGCTGGACTAGTGTCCTACGAGCAGTACTTC. It is translated as CASAGLVSYEQYF. The chain combines TRBV5-1 with TRBJ2-7; 7 nucleotides line up with TRBD2. This CDR3 is built from 13 residues. The germline CDR1 and CDR2 sequences are SGHRS and YFSETQ. The V segment lost 7 bases and the J segment 1 base; nucleotides outside the gene matches: 5.

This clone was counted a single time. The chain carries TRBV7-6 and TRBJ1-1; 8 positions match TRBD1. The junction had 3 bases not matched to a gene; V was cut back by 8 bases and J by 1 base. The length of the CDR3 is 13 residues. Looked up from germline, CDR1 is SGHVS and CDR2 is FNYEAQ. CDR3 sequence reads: CASAGQENTEAFF. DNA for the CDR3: TGTGCCAGCGCGGGACAGGAGAACACTGAAGCTTTCTTT. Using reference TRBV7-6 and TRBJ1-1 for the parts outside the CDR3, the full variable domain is GAGVSQSPRYKVTKRGQDVALRCDPISGHVSLYWYRQALGQGPEFLTYFNYEAQQDKSGLPNDRFSAERPEGSISTLTIQRTEQRDSAMYRCASAGQENTEAFFGQGTRLTVV.

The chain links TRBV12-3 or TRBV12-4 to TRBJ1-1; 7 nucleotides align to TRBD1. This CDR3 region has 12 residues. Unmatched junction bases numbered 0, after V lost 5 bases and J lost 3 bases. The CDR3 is CASSDRDTEAFF. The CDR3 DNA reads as TGTGCCAGCAGTGACAGGGACACTGAAGCTTTCTTT.

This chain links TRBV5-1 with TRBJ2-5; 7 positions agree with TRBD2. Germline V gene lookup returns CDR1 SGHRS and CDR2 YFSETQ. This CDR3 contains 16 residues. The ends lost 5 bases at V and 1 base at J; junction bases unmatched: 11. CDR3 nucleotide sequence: TGCGCCAGCAGTCGGGGGGACTCTAGCGGCCAAGAGACCCAGTACTTC. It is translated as CASSRGDSSGQETQYF. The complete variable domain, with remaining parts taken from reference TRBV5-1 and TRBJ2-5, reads KAGVTQTPRYLIKTRGQQVTLSCSPISGHRSVSWYQQTPGQGLQFLFEYFSETQRNKGNFPGRFSGRQFSNSRSEMNVSTLELGDSALYLCASSRGDSSGQETQYFGPGTRLLVL.

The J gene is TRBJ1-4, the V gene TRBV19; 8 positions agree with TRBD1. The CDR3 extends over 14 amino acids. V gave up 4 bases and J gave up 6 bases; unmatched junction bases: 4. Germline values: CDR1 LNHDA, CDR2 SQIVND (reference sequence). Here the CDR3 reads CASSTPGGDEKLFF. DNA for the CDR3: TGTGCCAGTAGTACCCCAGGGGGCGATGAAAAACTGTTTTTT.

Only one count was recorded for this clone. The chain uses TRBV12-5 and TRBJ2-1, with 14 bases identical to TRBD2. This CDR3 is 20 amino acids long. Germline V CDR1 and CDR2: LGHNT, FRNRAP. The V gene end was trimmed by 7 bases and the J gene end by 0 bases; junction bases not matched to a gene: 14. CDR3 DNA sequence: TGTGCTAGTGCCCTGACTCCGGGACTAGCGGGGGATCTCTCCTACAATGAGCAGTTCTTC. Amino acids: CASALTPGLAGDLSYNEQFF.

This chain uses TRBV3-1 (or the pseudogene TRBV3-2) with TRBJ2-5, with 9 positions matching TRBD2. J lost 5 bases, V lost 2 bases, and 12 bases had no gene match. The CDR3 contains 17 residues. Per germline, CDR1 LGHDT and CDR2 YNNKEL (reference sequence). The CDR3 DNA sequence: TGTGCCAGCAGCCAATTTGGGGGGACTAGCCAAAGGGAGACCCAGTACTTC. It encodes CASSQFGGTSQRETQYF.

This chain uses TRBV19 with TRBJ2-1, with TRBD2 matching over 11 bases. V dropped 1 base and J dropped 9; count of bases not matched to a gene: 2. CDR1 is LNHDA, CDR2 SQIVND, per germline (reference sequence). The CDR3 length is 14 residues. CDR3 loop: CASSIVLAGGEQFF. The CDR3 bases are TGTGCCAGTAGTATAGTCCTAGCGGGAGGTGAGCAGTTCTTC.

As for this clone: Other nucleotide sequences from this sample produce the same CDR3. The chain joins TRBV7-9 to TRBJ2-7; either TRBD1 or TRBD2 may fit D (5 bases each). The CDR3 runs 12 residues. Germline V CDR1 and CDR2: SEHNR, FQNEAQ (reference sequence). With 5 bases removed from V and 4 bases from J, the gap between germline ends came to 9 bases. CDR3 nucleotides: TGTGCCAGCAGCAGGGACGGGTACGAGCAGTACTTC. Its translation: CASSRDGYEQYF.

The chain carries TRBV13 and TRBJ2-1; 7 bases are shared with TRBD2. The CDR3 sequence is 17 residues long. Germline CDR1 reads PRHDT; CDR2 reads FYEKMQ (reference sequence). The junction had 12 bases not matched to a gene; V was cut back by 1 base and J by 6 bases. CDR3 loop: CASSLDEGGPGINEQFF. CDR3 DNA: TGTGCCAGCAGCTTAGATGAGGGAGGGCCGGGGATCAATGAGCAGTTCTTC.

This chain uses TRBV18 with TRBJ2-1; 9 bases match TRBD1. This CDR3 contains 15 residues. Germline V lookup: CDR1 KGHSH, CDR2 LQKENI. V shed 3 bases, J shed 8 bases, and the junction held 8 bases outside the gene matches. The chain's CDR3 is CASSPPRDRADEQFF. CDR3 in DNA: TGTGCCAGCTCACCGCCCCGGGACAGGGCTGATGAGCAGTTCTTC.

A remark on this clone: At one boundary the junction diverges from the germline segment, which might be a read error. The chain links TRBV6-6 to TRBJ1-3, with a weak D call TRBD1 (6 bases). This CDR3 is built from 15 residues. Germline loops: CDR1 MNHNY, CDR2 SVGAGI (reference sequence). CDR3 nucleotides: TGTGCCAGCACTCTACGGGCGGGGGCTGGTAACACCATATATTTT. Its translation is CASTLRAGAGNTIYF.

The CDR3 region is CASSVDSSGSRTYNEQFF. The CDR3 DNA follows: TGTGCCAGCAGCGTCGACTCTAGCGGGAGTAGGACCTACAATGAGCAGTTCTTC. V usage is TRBV7-3 and J usage is TRBJ2-1, with 10 positions matching TRBD2. V shed 5 bases and J 2 bases; nucleotides not matched to a gene: 12. This CDR3 region has 18 residues. The germline V gene encodes CDR1 SGHTA and CDR2 FQGTGA.

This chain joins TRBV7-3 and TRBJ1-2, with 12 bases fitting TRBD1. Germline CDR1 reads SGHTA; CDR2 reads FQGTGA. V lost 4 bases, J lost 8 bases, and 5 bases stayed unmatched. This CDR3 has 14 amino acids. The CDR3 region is CASSSGQGAEGYTF. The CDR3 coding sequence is TGTGCCAGCAGCTCGGGACAGGGGGCCGAAGGCTACACCTTC. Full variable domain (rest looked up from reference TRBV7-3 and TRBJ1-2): GAGVSQTPSNKVTEKGKYVELRCDPISGHTALYWYRQSLGQGPEFLIYFQGTGAADDSGLPNDRFFAVRPEGSVSTLKIQRTERGDSAVYLCASSSGQGAEGYTFGSGTRLTVV.

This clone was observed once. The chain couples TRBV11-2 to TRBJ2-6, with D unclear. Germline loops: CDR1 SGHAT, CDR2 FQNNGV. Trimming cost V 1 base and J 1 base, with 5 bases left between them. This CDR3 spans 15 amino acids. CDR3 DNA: TGTGCCAGCAGCTTAGCCTATTCTGGGGCCAACGTCCTGACTTTC. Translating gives CASSLAYSGANVLTF.

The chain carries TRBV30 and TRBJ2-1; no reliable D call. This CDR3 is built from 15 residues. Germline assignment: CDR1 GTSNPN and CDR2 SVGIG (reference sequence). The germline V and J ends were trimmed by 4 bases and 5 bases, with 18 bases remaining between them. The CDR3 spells CAWIISGLGHNEQFF. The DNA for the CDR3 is TGTGCCTGGATCATTTCGGGTTTGGGTCACAATGAGCAGTTCTTC. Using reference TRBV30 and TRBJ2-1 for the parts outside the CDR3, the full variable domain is SQTIHQWPATLVQPVGSPLSLECTVEGTSNPNLYWYRQAAGRGLQLLFYSVGIGQISSEVPQNLSASRPQDRQFILSSKKLLLSDSGFYLCAWIISGLGHNEQFFGPGTRLTVL.

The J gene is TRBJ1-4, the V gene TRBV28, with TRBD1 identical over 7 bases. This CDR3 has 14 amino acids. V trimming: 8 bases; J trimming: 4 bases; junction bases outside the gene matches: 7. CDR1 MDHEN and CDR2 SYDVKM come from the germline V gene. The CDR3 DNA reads TGTGCCAGCGGACCGGACAGGCATAATGAAAAACTGTTTTTT. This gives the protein CASGPDRHNEKLFF.

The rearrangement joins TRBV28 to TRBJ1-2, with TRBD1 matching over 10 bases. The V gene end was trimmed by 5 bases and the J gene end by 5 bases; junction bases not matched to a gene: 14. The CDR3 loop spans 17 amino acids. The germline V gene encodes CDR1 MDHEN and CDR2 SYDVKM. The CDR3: CASSVPPGTGEGYGYTF. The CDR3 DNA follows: TGTGCCAGCAGTGTACCACCCGGGACAGGGGAGGGATATGGCTACACCTTC.

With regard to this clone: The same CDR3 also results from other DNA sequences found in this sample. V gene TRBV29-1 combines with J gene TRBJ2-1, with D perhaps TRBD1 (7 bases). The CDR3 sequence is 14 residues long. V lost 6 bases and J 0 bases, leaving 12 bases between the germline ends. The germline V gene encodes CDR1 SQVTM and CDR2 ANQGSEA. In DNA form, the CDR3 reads TGCAGCGTGGGGCGGGACAGCTCCTACAATGAGCAGTTCTTC. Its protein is CSVGRDSSYNEQFF.